These 20 T cell receptor beta chains originate from one sample sequenced in a study of T cells in Graves' hyperthyroidism and ophthalmopathy. RNA transcripts were the template for amplifying TCR beta CDR3 regions. HTBI primers were employed in a first-round RT-PCR of the TCR CDR3. TCRdb re-called the multiplex PCR reads through MiXCR, storing one row per CDR3 protein. The table lists 300,000 to 500,000 distinct CDR3 sequences, about an eighth of them singletons. The sequencing sample was made of blood. The receptors were gathered from a man aged 45-65 years with Graves' ophthalmopathy.

This clonotype turned up a few times. The chain has TRBV24-1 and TRBJ2-1; D ambiguous. Trimming removed 4 bases at V and 7 bases at J, with 10 bases between. Germline assignment: CDR1 KGHDR and CDR2 SFDVKD. The CDR3 is made up of 13 amino acids. The CDR3 region is CATSDEIRNEQFF. CDR3 bases: TGTGCCACCAGTGACGAGATCCGGAATGAGCAGTTCTTC.

Comments on this clonotype: A much larger clone differs by one base, so this may be a read error. The rearrangement links TRBV4-2 to TRBJ1-2, with D unresolved. The germline gives CDR1 LGHNA, CDR2 YNFKEQ. Trimming took off 3 bases at V and 5 bases at J, with 13 bases between the two ends. The CDR3 has 14 residues. Here the CDR3 DNA reads TGTGCCAGCAGCCACGGAGAGTGGGCGTATGGCTACACCTTC. It codes for CASSHGEWAYGYTF.

This clonotype was seen ten or more times. CDR3 sequence reads: CASSLGPFYEQYF. CDR3 nucleotide sequence: TGTGCCAGCAGCTTGGGACCTTTTTACGAGCAGTACTTC. The rearrangement joins TRBV5-5 to TRBJ2-7; no definite D call. V gave up 0 bases and J gave up 4 bases, with 8 bases separating them. CDR3 length: 13 residues. Germline lookup yields CDR1 SGHKS and CDR2 YYEKEE (reference sequence).

This clonotype has only a few counts. The rearrangement links TRBV20-1 to TRBJ1-6; no firm D call. This CDR3 has 12 amino acids. Germline CDR1 DFQATT, CDR2 SNEGSKA (reference sequence). The germline V and J ends were trimmed by 2 bases and 10 bases, with 9 bases remaining between them. This chain's CDR3 is CSARQPDSPLHF. The CDR3 DNA reads TGCAGTGCTAGACAGCCGGACTCACCCCTCCACTTT.

To note about this clonotype: A much larger clone lies a single base off, so this may be a read error. V gene TRBV3-1 combines with J gene TRBJ1-3; 11 bases line up with TRBD1. Unmatched junction bases numbered 12, after V lost 11 bases and J lost 3 bases. The CDR3 sequence is 16 residues long. Per germline, CDR1 LGHDT and CDR2 YNNKEL (reference sequence). The CDR3 here is CARSPGQGAGGNTIYF. As DNA, the CDR3 is TGTGCCCGCTCACCCGGACAGGGGGCTGGTGGAAACACCATATATTTT.

In its sample, this clonotype was seen a few times. CDR3 protein: CASSLPSGITGETQYF. CDR3 in DNA: TGCGCCAGCAGCTTACCTAGCGGGATCACGGGGGAGACCCAGTACTTC. This sequence joins TRBV5-1 and TRBJ2-5; 9 nucleotides line up with TRBD2. Per germline, CDR1 SGHRS and CDR2 YFSETQ. The CDR3 is made up of 16 amino acids. V lost 2 bases to trimming and J lost 5 bases; unmatched junction nucleotides: 10.

The rearrangement links TRBV25-1 to TRBJ2-1; perhaps D is TRBD1 or TRBD2 (5 bases each). Germline values: CDR1 MGHDK, CDR2 SYGVNS. Trimming took off 3 bases at V and 7 bases at J, with 16 bases between the two ends. There are 15 residues in the CDR3. The CDR3 is CASSEERGYGNEQFF. The CDR3 DNA is TGTGCCAGCAGTGAGGAGAGGGGATACGGGAATGAGCAGTTCTTC.

This clonotype occurred many times. A junction boundary mismatches the germline segment, possibly from a read error. V and J are TRBV5-1 and TRBJ2-2, with D perhaps matching TRBD2 (6 bases). The CDR3 sequence is 15 residues long. CDR1 and CDR2 from the germline V gene are SGHRS and YFSETQ. Written as DNA, the CDR3 is TGCGCCAGCAGCTTGGTGGCGGGGAACGCCGGGGAGCTGTTTTTT. Translating gives CASSLVAGNAGELFF.

This clonotype was seen a few times. V usage is TRBV27 and J usage is TRBJ1-2; tentative D call: TRBD1 (5 bases). V shed 0 bases and J shed 7 bases, with 18 bases lying between them. This CDR3 has 16 residues. Germline lookup yields CDR1 MNHEY and CDR2 SMNVEV (reference sequence). DNA for the CDR3: TGTGCCAGCAGTTTATCGATAAATGGGGGATCGGGTGGCTACACCTTC. This translates into CASSLSINGGSGGYTF.

The J gene is TRBJ2-1, the V gene TRBV5-1; TRBD2 matches 10 bases. Unmatched junction bases numbered 8, after V lost 1 base and J lost 4 bases. CDR3 length equals 17 residues. CDR1 is SGHRS, CDR2 YFSETQ, per germline. The CDR3 bases are TGCGCCAGCAGCTTGAAGCATGCTAGCGGGAGTTACAATGAGCAGTTCTTC. Translation gives CASSLKHASGSYNEQFF.

This clonotype was observed at least ten times. J is TRBJ1-2 and V is TRBV3-1; D ambiguous. Trimming shortened V by 1 base and J by 6 bases, and 9 bases separated the two germline ends. Germline V gene lookup returns CDR1 LGHDT and CDR2 YNNKEL (reference sequence). This CDR3 has 13 amino acids. DNA for the CDR3: TGTGCCAGCAGCCAAGGGCGAGAAGATGGCTACACCTTC. Protein: CASSQGREDGYTF.

Notes on this clonotype: A much bigger clone sits one base away, suggesting this may be a read error. CDR3 loop: CASGTTDTQYF. CDR3 DNA: TGTGCCAGCGGGACTACAGATACGCAGTATTTT. The rearrangement uses TRBV11-1 and TRBJ2-3; a weak D match, TRBD2 (6 bases). Germline CDR1 is SGHAT and CDR2 is FQDESV (reference sequence). The CDR3 extends over 11 amino acids. V lost 8 bases, J lost 3 bases, and 6 bases lay in between.

At least ten counts were recorded for this clonotype. J is TRBJ2-3 and V is TRBV20-1; 8 bases match TRBD2. The CDR3 is made up of 16 amino acids. Germline V gene sequence: CDR1 DFQATT, CDR2 SNEGSKA (reference sequence). Trimming removed 0 bases from V and 1 base from J; junction bases left unmatched: 6. CDR3 bases: TGCAGTGCTAGAGATATTGCGGGAGGAGGCACAGATACGCAGTATTTT. Translation gives CSARDIAGGGTDTQYF.

This clonotype has ten or more counts. This chain joins TRBV20-1 and TRBJ2-5; TRBD2 is a possible D gene (7 bases). Trimming pared 3 bases from V and 7 bases from J, leaving 15 bases between. CDR3 length: 13 amino acids. CDR1 is DFQATT, CDR2 SNEGSKA, per germline (reference sequence). CDR3 protein: CSASLAEGGTQYF. DNA for the CDR3: TGCAGTGCTAGCCTAGCGGAGGGGGGGACCCAGTACTTC.

This clonotype was counted at least ten times. V usage is TRBV5-1 and J usage is TRBJ1-1; tentatively, D is TRBD1 (5 bases). The germline CDR1 and CDR2 sequences are SGHRS and YFSETQ. The ends were cut back, 0 bases at V and 11 bases at J, with 14 bases in the middle. This CDR3 has 13 amino acids. The CDR3: CASSLAGTEGAFF. The DNA for the CDR3 is TGCGCCAGCAGCTTGGCTGGGACCGAGGGGGCTTTCTTT.

The chain has TRBV3-1 and TRBJ1-1; D possibly corresponds to TRBD1 (5 bases). The CDR3 has 12 residues. Trimming shortened V by 4 bases and J by 8 bases, and 11 bases separated the two germline ends. Germline CDR1 and CDR2: LGHDT and YNNKEL (reference sequence). The CDR3 DNA is TGTGCCAGCAGCCCGGGGGGTAAAGAAGCTTTCTTT. Residues: CASSPGGKEAFF.

Points on this clonotype: Possible read error: a much larger clone is one base away. The J gene is TRBJ1-2, the V gene TRBV20-1, with 7 bases fitting TRBD1. CDR1 and CDR2 from the germline V gene are DFQATT and SNEGSKA (reference sequence). This CDR3 is built from 17 residues. J gave up 7 bases and V 5 bases, and 22 bases lay outside the gene matches. As DNA, the CDR3 is TGCAGTGCTGCCACGGACAGGTGGGAGAATGACTATAGTGGCTACACCTTC. It translates to CSAATDRWENDYSGYTF.

At least ten counts were recorded for this clonotype. The rearrangement links TRBV4-2 to TRBJ2-5, with 15 bases fitting TRBD2. Germline V gene data show CDR1 as LGHNA and CDR2 as YNFKEQ. The V gene end was trimmed by 4 bases and the J gene end by 5 bases; junction bases not matched to a gene: 8. This CDR3 region has 17 residues. Here the CDR3 reads CASSLGTSGRQGETQYF. The CDR3 nucleotides are TGTGCCAGCAGCCTTGGGACTAGCGGGAGGCAGGGTGAGACCCAGTACTTC.

On this clonotype: This may be a read error: a much more frequent sequence differs by one nucleotide. The gene calls are TRBV7-2 and TRBJ1-3, with unresolved D. This CDR3 spans 14 amino acids. V lost 2 bases to trimming and J lost 1 base, with 6 bases between them. In germline, CDR1 is SGHTA, CDR2 FQGNSA. The CDR3 sequence is CASSLKASGNTIYF. The CDR3 nucleotides read TGTGCCAGCAGCTTAAAGGCTTCTGGAAACACCATATATTTT. The full variable domain, rest sourced from reference TRBV7-2 and TRBJ1-3, is GAGVSQSPSNKVTEKGKDVELRCDPISGHTALYWYRQSLGQGLEFLIYFQGNSAPDKSGLPSDRFSAERTGGSVSTLTIQRTQQEDSAVYLCASSLKASGNTIYFGEGSWLTVV.

This clonotype occurred many times. The J gene is TRBJ2-7, the V gene TRBV3-1; 9 bases align to TRBD2. V lost 2 bases and J lost 5; bases outside the gene matches: 7. This CDR3 is built from 15 residues. Germline V gene data show CDR1 as LGHDT and CDR2 as YNNKEL (reference sequence). The CDR3: CASSQFSSGAHEQYF. The CDR3 DNA reads as TGTGCCAGCAGCCAATTCTCTAGCGGGGCTCACGAGCAGTACTTC.